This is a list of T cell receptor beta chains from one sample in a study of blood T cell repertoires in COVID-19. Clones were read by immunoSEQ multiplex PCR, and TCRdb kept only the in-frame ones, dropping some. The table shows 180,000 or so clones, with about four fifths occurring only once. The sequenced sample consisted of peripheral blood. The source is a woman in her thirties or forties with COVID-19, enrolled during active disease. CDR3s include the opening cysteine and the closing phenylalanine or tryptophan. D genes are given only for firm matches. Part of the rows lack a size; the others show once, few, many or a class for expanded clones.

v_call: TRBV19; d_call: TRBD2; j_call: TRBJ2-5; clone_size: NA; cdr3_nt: TGTGCCAGTAGTCGTGGACTAGCGAGTGAGACCCAGTACTTC; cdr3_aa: CASSRGLASETQYF
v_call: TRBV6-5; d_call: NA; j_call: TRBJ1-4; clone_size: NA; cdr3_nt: TGTGCCAGCAGTAGACAGGCAACTAATGAAAAACTGTTTTTT; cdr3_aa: CASSRQATNEKLFF
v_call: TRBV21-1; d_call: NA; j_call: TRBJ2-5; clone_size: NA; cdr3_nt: TGTGCCAGCAGCACCAGACAGGGTCAAGAGACCCAGTACTTC; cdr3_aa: CASSTRQGQETQYF
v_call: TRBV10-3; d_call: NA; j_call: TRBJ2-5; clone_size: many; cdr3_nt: TGTGCCATCAAATCAGGTTACGCACAAGAGACCCAGTACTTC; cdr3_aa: CAIKSGYAQETQYF
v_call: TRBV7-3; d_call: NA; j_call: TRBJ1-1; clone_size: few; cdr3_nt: TGTGCCAGCAGCTTAAGCGACAGAGCTGGAGCTTTCTTT; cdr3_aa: CASSLSDRAGAFF
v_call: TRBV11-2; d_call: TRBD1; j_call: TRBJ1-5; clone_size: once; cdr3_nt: TGTGCCAGCAGCGGACAGGGGAATCAGCCCCAGCATTTT; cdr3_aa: CASSGQGNQPQHF
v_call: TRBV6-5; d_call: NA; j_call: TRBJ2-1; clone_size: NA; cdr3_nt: TGTGCCAGCAGTTACTCGGGGGCCCGAGAGCAGTTCTTC; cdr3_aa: CASSYSGAREQFF
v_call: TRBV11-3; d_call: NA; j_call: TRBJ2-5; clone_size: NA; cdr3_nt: TGTGCCAGCAGCCCCCGTAGAGGGGGTAGCCAAGAGACCCAGTACTTC; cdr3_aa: CASSPRRGGSQETQYF
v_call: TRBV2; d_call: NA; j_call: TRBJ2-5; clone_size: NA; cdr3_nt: TGTGCCAGCCTTAACGCCCCGGGGGAGACCCAGTACTTC; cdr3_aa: CASLNAPGETQYF
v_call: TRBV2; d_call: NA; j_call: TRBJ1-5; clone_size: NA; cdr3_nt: TGTGCCAGCAGTGACGAGGAGGATCAGCCCCAGCATTTT; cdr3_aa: CASSDEEDQPQHF
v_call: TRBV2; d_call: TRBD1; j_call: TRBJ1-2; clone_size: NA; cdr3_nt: TGTGCCAGCAGCGCCCTTGGGACAGGGGCCAACTATGGCTACACCTTC; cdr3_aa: CASSALGTGANYGYTF
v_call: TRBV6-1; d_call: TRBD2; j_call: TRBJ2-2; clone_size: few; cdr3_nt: TGTGCCAGCAGTGAAGGGCTAGCGGGAGGCACCGGGGAGCTGTTTTTT; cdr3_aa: CASSEGLAGGTGELFF
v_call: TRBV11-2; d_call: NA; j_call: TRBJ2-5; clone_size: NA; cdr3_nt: TGTGCCAGCAGCGCCAGGGATCAGGAGACCCAGTACTTC; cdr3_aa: CASSARDQETQYF
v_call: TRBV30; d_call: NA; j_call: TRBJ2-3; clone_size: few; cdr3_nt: TGTGCCTGGTCGGGGAGCACAGATACGCAGTATTTT; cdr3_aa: CAWSGSTDTQYF
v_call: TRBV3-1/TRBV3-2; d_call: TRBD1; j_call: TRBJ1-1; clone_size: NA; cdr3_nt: TGTGCCAGCAGCCGGACAGGGACCCCGGGGAACACTGAAGCTTTCTTT; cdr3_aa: CASSRTGTPGNTEAFF
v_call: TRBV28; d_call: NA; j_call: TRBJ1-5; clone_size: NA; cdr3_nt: TGTGCCAGCAGTTTAAAACATTATAGCAATCAGCCCCAGCATTTT; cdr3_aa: CASSLKHYSNQPQHF
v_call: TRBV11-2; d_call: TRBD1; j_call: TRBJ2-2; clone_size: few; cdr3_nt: TGTGCCAGCAGCCAGGGGGCGCGGACCGGGGAGCTGTTTTTT; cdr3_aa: CASSQGARTGELFF
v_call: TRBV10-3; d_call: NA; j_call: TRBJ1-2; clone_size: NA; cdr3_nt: TGTGCCATCAGTGACCCGGGGAGGGGCGATGGCTACACCTTC; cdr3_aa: CAISDPGRGDGYTF
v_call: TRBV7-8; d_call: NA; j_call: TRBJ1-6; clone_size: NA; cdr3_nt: TGTGCCAGCAGCCCAGGGGCTGGCCATAATTCACCCCTCCACTTT; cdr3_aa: CASSPGAGHNSPLHF
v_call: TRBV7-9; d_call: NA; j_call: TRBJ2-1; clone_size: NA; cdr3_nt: TGTGCCAGCAGCTTACTCAGCGGTTTCAATGAGCAGTTCTTC; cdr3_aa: CASSLLSGFNEQFF